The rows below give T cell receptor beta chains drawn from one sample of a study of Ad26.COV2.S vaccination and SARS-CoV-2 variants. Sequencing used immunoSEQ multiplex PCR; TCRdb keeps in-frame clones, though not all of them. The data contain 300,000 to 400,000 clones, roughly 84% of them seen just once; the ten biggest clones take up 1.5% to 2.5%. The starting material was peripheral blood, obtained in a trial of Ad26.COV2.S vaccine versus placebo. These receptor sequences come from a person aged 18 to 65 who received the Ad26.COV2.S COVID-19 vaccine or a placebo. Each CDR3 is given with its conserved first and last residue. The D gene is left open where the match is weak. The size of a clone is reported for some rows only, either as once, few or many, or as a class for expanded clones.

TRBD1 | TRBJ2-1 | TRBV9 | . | TGTGCCAGCAGCGCAGGAGGGACAGGGATGTTTTGGAATGAGCAGTTCTTC | CASSAGGTGMFWNEQFF
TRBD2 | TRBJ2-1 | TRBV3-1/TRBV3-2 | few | TGTGCCAGCAGCCCCTTTGCGGGGGATGAGCAGTTCTTC | CASSPFAGDEQFF
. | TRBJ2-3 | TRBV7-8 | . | TGTGCCAGCAGCTTCGGGGGCACAGATACGCAGTATTTT | CASSFGGTDTQYF
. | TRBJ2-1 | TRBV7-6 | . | TGTGCCAGCAGCTTTTCGACTGGCCCCCAGCGAATCAATGAGCAGTTCTTC | CASSFSTGPQRINEQFF
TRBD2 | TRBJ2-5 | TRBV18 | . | TGTGCCAGCTCGCAGCGGGGGGCGCAGAGGCGGGAGACCCAGTACTTC | CASSQRGAQRRETQYF
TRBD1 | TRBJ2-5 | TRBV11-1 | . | TGTGCCAGCAGCAGTAATCCGGGACAGTTTAGGGAGACCCAGTACTTC | CASSSNPGQFRETQYF
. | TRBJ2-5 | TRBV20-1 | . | TGCAGTGCTAGTTGGCTAGCGCAAGAGACCCAGTACTTC | CSASWLAQETQYF
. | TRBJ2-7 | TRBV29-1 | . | TGCAGCGTTGAAGATTTGGCCTACGAGCAGTACTTC | CSVEDLAYEQYF
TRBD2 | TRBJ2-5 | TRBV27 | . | TGTGCCAGCAGTTCCCAGCGGGGGAGAGAGACCCAGTACTTC | CASSSQRGRETQYF
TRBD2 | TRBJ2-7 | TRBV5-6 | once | TGTGCCAGCAGCCCCGTGGAGACTAGCCGGGTCGACGAGCAGTACTTC | CASSPVETSRVDEQYF
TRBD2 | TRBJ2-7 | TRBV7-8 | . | TGTGCCAGCAGCTTAGATCGGTTGGCTAGCGGGGGGTACAGCGAGCAGTACTTC | CASSLDRLASGGYSEQYF
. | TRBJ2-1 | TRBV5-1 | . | TGCGCCAGCAGCCTGGGGGCGCGAAATGAGCAGTTCTTC | CASSLGARNEQFF
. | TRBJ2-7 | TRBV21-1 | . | TGTGCCAGCAGCCTTCCCTACGAGCAGTACTTC | CASSLPYEQYF
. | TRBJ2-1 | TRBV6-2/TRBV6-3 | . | TGTGCCAGCAGTTACTCGTCCGATGAGCAGTTCTTC | CASSYSSDEQFF
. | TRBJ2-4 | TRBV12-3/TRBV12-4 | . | TGTGCCAGCAGGGCCTTCCAGCCTAACATTCAGTACTTC | CASRAFQPNIQYF
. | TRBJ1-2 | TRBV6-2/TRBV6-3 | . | TGTGCCAGCAGTCCAGCCGTCTATGGCTACACCTTC | CASSPAVYGYTF
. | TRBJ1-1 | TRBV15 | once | TGTGCCACCAGCAGAGGAGCGGGAGATCGCACTGAAGCTTTCTTT | CATSRGAGDRTEAFF
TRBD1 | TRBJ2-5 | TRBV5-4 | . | TGTGCCAGCAGCTTGTGGACAGGGAGGGAGACCCAGTACTTC | CASSLWTGRETQYF
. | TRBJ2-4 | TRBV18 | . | TGTGCCAGCTCACCATTCCGCGACACAAACATTCAGTACTTC | CASSPFRDTNIQYF
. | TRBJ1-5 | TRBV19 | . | TGTGCCAGTAGTATCAAACAGACCTGGGGCAATCAGCCCCAGCATTTT | CASSIKQTWGNQPQHF
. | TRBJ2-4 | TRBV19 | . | TGTGCCAGTAGCCCGACCCCAAAAAGTATCGGGCACATTCAGTACTTC | CASSPTPKSIGHIQYF
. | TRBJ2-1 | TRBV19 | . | TGTGCCAGTAGTGTTCAACACGGGACACACAATGAGCAGTTCTTC | CASSVQHGTHNEQFF
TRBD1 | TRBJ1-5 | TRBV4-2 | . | TGTGCCAGCAGCCAACCTAGTGGGTCGGACAGGTATCAGCCCCAGCATTTT | CASSQPSGSDRYQPQHF
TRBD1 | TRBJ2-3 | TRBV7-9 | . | TGTGCCAGCAGCTTCAAATCCAGGACAGGAGATACGCAGTATTTT | CASSFKSRTGDTQYF
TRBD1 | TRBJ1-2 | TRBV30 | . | TGTGCCTGGAAGACAGGGAAAAGGGTCCACTGGGGCTACACCTTC | CAWKTGKRVHWGYTF
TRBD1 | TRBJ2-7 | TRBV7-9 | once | TGTGCCAGCAGCCGGACAGGGGGCTTGTACGAGCAGTACTTC | CASSRTGGLYEQYF
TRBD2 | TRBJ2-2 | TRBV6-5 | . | TGTGCCAGCAGACCACCGGGACTAGCCAGCGGGGAGCTGTTTTTT | CASRPPGLASGELFF
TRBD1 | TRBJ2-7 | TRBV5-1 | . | TGCGCCAGCAGCTTCGGACAGGGCGGCTACGAGCAGTACTTC | CASSFGQGGYEQYF
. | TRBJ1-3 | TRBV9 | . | TGTGCCAGCAGCGTAGAGTGGGGGGATGGAAACACCATATATTTT | CASSVEWGDGNTIYF
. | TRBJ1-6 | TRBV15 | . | TGTGCCACCAGCAGCGGGGATTCCAGCTCCTATAATTCACCCCTCCACTTT | CATSSGDSSSYNSPLHF
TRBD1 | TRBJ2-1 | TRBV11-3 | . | TGTGCCAGCAGCTTAGGTAGATGGACAGGTACCTACAATGAGCAGTTCTTC | CASSLGRWTGTYNEQFF
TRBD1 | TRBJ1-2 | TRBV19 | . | TGTGCCAGTAGTTGGGACAGGGAAGGCTACACCTTC | CASSWDREGYTF
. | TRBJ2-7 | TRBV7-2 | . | TGTGCCAGCAGCTCGAGGACTCCTGCCTACGAGCAGTACTTC | CASSSRTPAYEQYF
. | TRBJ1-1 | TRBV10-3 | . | TGTGCCATCAGTGACATATCGAACACTGAAGCTTTCTTT | CAISDISNTEAFF
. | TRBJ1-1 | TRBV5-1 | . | TGCGCCAGCAGCAATAATGGGGCCATGAACACTGAAGCTTTCTTT | CASSNNGAMNTEAFF
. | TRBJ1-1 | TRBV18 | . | TGTGCCAGCTCATCGGGACCGATGAACACTGAAGCTTTCTTT | CASSSGPMNTEAFF
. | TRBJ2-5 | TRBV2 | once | TGTGCCAGCAGTGCCACGAGGGGGGCTTGGGAGACCCAGTACTTC | CASSATRGAWETQYF
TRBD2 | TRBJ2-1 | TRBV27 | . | TGTGCCAGCAGTCTACCGGGACTAGGGAACAATGAGCAGTTCTTC | CASSLPGLGNNEQFF
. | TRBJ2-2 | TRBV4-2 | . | TGTGCCAGCAGCCAAGATCTAGTCACCGGGGAGCTGTTTTTT | CASSQDLVTGELFF
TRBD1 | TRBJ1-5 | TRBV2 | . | TGTGCCAGCGCACAGGGGGCTTCACATCAGCCCCAGCATTTT | CASAQGASHQPQHF
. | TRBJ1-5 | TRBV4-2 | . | TGTGCCAGCAGCCAAGAGAGTGTGTCGAGTGAGCCCCAGCATTTT | CASSQESVSSEPQHF
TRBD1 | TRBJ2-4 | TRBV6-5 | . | TGTGCCAGCAGTTCGGGGACAGGGACCTCCAATTTC | CASSSGTGTSNF
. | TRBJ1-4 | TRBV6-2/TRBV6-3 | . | TGTGCCAGCAGTTACATGGAAAAACTGTTTTTT | CASSYMEKLFF
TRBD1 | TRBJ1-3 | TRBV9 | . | TGTGCCAGCAGCGTAGGGCCAGGGGGCGCGAACACCATATATTTT | CASSVGPGGANTIYF
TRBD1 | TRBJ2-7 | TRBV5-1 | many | TGCGCCAGCAGCTCCCGGGACAGATACGAGCAGTACTTC | CASSSRDRYEQYF
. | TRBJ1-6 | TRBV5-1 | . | TGCGCCAGCAGCTCGGCGAATTATAATTCACCCCTCCACTTT | CASSSANYNSPLHF
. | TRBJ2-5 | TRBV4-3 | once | TGCGCCAGCAGCCATAGTCCAGGGGCCCAAGAGACCCAGTACTTC | CASSHSPGAQETQYF
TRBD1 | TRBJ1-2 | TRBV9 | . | TGTGCCAGCAGCTTTCGGGGAGACAGGGACTATGGCTACACCTTC | CASSFRGDRDYGYTF
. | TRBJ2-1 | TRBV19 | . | TGTGCCAGTAGTATAGCGGGGACCTCCTACAATGAGCAGTTCTTC | CASSIAGTSYNEQFF
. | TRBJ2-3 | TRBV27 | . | TGTGCCAGCAGTTTATGGGCTAGTTCGAGCACAGATACGCAGTATTTT | CASSLWASSSTDTQYF